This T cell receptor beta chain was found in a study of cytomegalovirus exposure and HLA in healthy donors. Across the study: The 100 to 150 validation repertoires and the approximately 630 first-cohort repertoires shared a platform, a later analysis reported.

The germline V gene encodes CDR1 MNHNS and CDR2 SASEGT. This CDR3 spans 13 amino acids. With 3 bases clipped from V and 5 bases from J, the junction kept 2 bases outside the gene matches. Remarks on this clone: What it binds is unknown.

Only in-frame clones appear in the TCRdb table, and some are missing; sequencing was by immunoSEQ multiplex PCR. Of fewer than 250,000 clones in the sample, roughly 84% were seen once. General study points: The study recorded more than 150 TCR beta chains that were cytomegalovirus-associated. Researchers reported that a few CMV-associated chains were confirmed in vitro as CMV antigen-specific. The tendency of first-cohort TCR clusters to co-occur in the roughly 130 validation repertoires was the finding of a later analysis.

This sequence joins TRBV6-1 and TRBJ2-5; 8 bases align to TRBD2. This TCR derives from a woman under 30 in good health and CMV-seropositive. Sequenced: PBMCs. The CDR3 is CASSDRGGETQYF. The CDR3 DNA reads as TGTGCCAGCAGTGACCGGGGGGGGGAGACCCAGTACTTC.